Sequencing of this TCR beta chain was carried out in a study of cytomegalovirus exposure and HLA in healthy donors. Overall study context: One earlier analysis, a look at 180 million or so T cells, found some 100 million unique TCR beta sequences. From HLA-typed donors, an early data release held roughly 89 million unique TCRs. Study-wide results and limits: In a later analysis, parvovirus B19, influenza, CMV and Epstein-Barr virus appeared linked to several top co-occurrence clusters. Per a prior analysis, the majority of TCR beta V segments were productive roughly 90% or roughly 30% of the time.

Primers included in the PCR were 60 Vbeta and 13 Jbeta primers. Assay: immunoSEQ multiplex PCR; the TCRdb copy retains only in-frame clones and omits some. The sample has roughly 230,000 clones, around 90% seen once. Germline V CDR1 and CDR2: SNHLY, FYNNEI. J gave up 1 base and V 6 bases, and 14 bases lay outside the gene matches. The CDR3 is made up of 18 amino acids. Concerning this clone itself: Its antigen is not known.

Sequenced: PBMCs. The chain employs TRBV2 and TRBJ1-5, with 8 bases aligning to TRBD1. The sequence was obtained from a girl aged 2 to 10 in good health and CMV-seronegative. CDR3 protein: CASRETGTGLTSNQPQHF. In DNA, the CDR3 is TGTGCCAGCAGGGAAACCGGGACAGGTTTAACAAGCAATCAGCCCCAGCATTTT.